The TCR beta chain under discussion was sequenced for a study of PD-1 blockade in classical Hodgkin lymphoma. General observations from the study: Complete responders entered with baseline diversity on par with newly diagnosed patients, the results showed.

Sequencing was performed with immunoSEQ multiplex PCR; in TCRdb, only in-frame clones are kept and a portion is missing. This sample has about 22,000 clones, with about 80% found just once. The time point was: cycle 4 day 1 (C4D1), after less than 7 weeks of nivolumab. All patients experienced relapse after autologous stem cell transplantation, and brentuximab vedotin exposure was variable. Best response was recorded as complete response, partial response or progressive disease. Germline CDR1 is MGHRA and CDR2 is YSYEKL. The CDR3 spans 15 residues. V gave up 1 base and J gave up 3 bases; unmatched junction bases: 6. With respect to this clone: Its specificity is not known.

The sequence was obtained from a human donor with classical Hodgkin lymphoma. The specimen was peripheral blood mononuclear cells (PBMCs), collected before the fourth cycle of nivolumab. This chain joins TRBV4-1 and TRBJ2-7; 7 bases are a match to TRBD2. This chain's CDR3 is CASSQGVLASYEQYF. The CDR3 DNA reads TGCGCCAGCAGCCAAGGGGTACTAGCGAGCTACGAGCAGTACTTC.